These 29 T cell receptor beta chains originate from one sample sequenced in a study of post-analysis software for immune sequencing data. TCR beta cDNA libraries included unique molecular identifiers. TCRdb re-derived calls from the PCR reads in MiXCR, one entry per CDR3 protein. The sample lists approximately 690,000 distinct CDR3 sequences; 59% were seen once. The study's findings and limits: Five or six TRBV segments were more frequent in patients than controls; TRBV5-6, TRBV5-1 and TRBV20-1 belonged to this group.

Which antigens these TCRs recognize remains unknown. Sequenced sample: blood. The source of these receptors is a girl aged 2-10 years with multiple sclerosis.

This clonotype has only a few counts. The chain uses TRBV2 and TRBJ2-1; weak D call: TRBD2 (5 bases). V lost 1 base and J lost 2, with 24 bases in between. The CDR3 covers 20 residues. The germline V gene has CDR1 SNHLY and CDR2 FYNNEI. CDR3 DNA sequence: TGTGCCAGCAGTGAAGTCACTAGACGAGGTAGCTCAGGCCCCTACAATGAGCAGTTCTTC. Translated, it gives CASSEVTRRGSSGPYNEQFF.

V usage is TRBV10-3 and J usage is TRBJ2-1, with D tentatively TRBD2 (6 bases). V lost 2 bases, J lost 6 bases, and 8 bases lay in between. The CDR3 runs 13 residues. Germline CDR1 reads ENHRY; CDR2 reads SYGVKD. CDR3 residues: CAISERLGNEQFF. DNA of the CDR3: TGTGCCATCAGTGAGCGACTAGGCAATGAGCAGTTCTTC.

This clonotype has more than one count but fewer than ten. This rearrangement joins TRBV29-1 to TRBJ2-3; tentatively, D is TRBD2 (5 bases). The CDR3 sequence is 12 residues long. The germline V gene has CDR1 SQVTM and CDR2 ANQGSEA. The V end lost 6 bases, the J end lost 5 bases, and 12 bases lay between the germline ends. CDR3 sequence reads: CSVVERRDTQYF. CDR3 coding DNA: TGCAGCGTCGTGGAGCGGAGAGATACGCAGTATTTT.

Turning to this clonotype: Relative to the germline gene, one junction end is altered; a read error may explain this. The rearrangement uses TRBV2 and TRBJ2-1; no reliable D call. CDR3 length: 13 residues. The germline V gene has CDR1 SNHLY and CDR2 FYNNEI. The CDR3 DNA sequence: TGTGCCAGCCGCCAGGACCACTACAATGGGCAGTTCTTC. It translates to CASRQDHYNGQFF.

The CDR3 loop reads CASRGGAHTEAFF. CDR3 coding DNA: TGTGCCAGCCGGGGGGGGGCCCACACTGAAGCTTTCTTT. The rearrangement joins TRBV9 to TRBJ1-1; D perhaps matches TRBD1 (6 bases). Per germline, CDR1 SGDLS and CDR2 YYNGEE. The CDR3 runs to 13 residues. V lost 7 bases to trimming and J lost 3 bases, with 13 bases between them. The whole variable domain, filled in from reference TRBV9 and TRBJ1-1, reads DSGVTQTPKHLITATGQRVTLRCSPRSGDLSVYWYQQSLDQGLQFLIQYYNGEERAKGNILERFSAQQFPDLHSELNLSSLELGDSALYFCASRGGAHTEAFFGQGTRLTVV.

Here the CDR3 DNA reads TGCAGCGTTGAGTGGAGCACAGATACGCAGTATTTT. This translates into CSVEWSTDTQYF. V is TRBV29-1 and J is TRBJ2-3; D uncertain. V lost 3 bases and J 0 bases, leaving 4 bases between the germline ends. CDR1 is SQVTM and CDR2 is ANQGSEA in the germline V gene. The CDR3 consists of 12 residues.

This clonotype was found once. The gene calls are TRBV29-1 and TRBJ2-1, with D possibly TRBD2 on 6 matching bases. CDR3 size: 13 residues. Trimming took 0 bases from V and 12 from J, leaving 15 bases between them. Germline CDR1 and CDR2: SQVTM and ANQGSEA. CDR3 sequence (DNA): TGCAGCGTTGAAGAAGGTGCGCGGGGTGGGCAGTTCTTC. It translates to CSVEEGARGGQFF.

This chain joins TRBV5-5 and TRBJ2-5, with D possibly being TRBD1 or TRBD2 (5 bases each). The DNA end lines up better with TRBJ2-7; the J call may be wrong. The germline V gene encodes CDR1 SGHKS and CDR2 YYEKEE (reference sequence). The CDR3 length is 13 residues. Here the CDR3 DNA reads TGTGCCAGCAGCTTGGGCCCCGGGACCGAGCAGTACTTC. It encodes CASSLGPGTEQYF.

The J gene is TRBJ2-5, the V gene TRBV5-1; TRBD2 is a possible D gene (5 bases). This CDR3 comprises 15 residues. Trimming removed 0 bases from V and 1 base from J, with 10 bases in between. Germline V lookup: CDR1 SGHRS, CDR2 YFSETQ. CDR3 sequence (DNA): TGCGCCAGCAGCTTGGCTAGCACATTCCAAGAGACCCAGTACTTC. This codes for CASSLASTFQETQYF.

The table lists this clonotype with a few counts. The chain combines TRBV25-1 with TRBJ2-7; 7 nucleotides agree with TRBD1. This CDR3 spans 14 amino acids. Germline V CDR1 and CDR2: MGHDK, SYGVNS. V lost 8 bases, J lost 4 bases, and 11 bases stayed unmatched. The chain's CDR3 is CASARGQARYEQYF. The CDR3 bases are TGTGCCAGCGCCCGCGGACAGGCGCGTTACGAGCAGTACTTC.

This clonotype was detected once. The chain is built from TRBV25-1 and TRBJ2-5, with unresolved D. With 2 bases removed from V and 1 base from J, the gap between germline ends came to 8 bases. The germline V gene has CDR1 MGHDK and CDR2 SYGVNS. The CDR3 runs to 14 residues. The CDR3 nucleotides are TGTGCCAGCAGTGAACCGGTTATCCAAGAGACCCAGTACTTC. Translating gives CASSEPVIQETQYF.

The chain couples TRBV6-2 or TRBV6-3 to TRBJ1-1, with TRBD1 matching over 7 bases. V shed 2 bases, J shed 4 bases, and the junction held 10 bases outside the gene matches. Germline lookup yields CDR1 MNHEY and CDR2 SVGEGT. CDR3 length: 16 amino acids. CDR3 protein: CASSYLQQGRFTEAFF. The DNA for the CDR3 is TGTGCCAGCAGTTACCTCCAACAGGGGAGGTTCACTGAAGCTTTCTTT.

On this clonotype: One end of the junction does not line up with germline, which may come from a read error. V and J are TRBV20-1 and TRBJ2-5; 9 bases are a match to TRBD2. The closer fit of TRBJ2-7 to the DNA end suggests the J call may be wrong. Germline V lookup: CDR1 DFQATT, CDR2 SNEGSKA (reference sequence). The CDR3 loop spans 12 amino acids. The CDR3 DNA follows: TGCAGGGCTAGCGGGACTAACTACGAGCAGTACTTC. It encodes CRASGTNYEQYF.

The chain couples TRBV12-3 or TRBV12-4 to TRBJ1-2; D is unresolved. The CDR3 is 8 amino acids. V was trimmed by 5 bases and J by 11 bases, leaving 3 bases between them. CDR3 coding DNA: TGTGCCAGCAGTCCATACACCTTC. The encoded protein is CASSPYTF.

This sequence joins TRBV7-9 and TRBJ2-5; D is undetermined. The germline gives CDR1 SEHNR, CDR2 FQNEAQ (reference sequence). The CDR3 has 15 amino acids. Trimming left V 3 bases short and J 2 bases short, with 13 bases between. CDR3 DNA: TGTGCCAGCAGCTTCGAGATCGGGCTACAAGAGACCCAGTACTTC. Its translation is CASSFEIGLQETQYF.

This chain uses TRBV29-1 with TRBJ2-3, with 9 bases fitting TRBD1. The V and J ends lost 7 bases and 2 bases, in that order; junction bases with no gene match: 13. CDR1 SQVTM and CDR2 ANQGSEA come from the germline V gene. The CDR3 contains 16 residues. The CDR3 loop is CSAVSAGTGITDTQYF. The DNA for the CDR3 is TGCAGCGCCGTTTCGGCCGGGACAGGGATCACAGATACGCAGTATTTT.

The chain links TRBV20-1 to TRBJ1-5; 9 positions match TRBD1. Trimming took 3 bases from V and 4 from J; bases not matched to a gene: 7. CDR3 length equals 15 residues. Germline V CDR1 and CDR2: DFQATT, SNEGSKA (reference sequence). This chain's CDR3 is CSASDRTGVNQPQHF. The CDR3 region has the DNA TGCAGTGCTAGTGATCGGACAGGGGTAAATCAGCCCCAGCATTTT.

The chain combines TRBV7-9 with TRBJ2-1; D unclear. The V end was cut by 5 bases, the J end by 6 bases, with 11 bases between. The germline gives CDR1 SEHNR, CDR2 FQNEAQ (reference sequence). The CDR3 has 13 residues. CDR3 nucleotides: TGTGCCAGCAGCCAGGACCCCCGCAATGAGCAGTTCTTC. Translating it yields CASSQDPRNEQFF.

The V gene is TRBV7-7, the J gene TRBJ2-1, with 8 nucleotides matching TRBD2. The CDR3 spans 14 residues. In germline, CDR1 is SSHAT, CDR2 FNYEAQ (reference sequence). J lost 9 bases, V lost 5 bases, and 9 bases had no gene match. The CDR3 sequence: CASSQTGGPVEQFF. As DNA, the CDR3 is TGTGCCAGCAGCCAAACGGGGGGGCCGGTTGAGCAGTTCTTC. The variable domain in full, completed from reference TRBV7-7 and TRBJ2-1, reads GAGVSQSPRYKVTKRGQDVTLRCDPISSHATLYWYQQALGQGPEFLTYFNYEAQPDKSGLPSDRFSAERPEGSISTLTIQRTEQRDSAMYRCASSQTGGPVEQFFGPGTRLTVL.

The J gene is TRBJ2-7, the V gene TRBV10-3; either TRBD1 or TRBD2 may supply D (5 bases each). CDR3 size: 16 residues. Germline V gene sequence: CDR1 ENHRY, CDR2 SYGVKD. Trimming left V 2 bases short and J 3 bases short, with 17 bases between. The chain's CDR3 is CAISEAPGPNIYEQYF. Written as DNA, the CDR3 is TGTGCCATCAGTGAGGCACCGGGACCCAACATCTACGAGCAGTACTTC.

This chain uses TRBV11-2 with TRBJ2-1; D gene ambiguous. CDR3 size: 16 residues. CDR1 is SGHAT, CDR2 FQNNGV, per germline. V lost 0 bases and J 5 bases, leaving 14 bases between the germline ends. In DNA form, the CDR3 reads TGTGCCAGCAGCTTAGATCGCGTCTTGTACCACAATGAGCAGTTCTTC. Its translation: CASSLDRVLYHNEQFF. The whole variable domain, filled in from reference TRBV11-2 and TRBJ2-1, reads EAGVAQSPRYKIIEKRQSVAFWCNPISGHATLYWYQQILGQGPKLLIQFQNNGVVDDSQLPKDRFSAERLKGVDSTLKIQPAKLEDSAVYLCASSLDRVLYHNEQFFGPGTRLTVL.

The CDR3 here is CASSGEGGSAYYEQYF. CDR3 nucleotide sequence: TGCGCCAGCAGCGGGGAAGGGGGCTCTGCCTACTACGAGCAGTACTTC. The rearrangement uses TRBV5-1 and TRBJ2-7; 7 bases match TRBD1. Germline assignment: CDR1 SGHRS and CDR2 YFSETQ. The trim removed 4 bases at V and 3 bases at J, leaving 13 bases unmatched. The CDR3 loop spans 16 amino acids.

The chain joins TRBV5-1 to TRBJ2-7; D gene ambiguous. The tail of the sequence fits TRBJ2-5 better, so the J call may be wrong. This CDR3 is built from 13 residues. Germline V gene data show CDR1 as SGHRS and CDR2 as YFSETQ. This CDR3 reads CASSLDLKGTQYF. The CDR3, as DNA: TGCGCCAGCAGCTTAGACCTCAAGGGGACCCAGTACTTC.

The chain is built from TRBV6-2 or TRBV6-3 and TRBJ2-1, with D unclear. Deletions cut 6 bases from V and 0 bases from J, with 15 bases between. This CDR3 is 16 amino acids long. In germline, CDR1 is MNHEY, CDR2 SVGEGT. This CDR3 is CASRPGPPSSYNEQFF. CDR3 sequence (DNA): TGTGCCAGCAGACCCGGCCCCCCGAGCTCCTACAATGAGCAGTTCTTC.

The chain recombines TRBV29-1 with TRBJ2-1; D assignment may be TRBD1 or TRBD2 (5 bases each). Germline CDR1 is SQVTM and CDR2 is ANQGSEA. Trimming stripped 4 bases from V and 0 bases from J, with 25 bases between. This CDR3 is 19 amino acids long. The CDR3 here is CSVGRWGRGGLSSYNEQFF. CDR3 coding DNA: TGCAGCGTTGGTCGGTGGGGACGGGGCGGGTTGAGCTCCTACAATGAGCAGTTCTTC.

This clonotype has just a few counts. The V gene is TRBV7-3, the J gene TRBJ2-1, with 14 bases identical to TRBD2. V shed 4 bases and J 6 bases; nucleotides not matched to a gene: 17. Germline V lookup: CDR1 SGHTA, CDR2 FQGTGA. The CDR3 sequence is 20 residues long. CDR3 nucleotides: TGTGCCAGCAGCTCCGCACCCCCGACTAGCGGGAGGGCCGGGGTCAATGAGCAGTTCTTC. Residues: CASSSAPPTSGRAGVNEQFF.

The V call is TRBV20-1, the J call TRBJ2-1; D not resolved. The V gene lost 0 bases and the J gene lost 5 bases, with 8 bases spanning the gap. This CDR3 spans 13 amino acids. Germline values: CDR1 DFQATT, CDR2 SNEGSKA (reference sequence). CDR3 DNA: TGCAGTGCTAGAGATAGGGCCGACAATGAGCAGTTCTTC. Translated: CSARDRADNEQFF.

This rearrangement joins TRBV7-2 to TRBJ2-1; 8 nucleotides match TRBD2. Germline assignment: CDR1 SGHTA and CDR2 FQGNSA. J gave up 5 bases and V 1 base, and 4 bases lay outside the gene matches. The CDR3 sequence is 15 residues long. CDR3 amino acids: CASSLGTSRNNEQFF. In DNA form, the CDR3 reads TGTGCCAGCAGCTTAGGGACTAGCAGAAACAATGAGCAGTTCTTC.

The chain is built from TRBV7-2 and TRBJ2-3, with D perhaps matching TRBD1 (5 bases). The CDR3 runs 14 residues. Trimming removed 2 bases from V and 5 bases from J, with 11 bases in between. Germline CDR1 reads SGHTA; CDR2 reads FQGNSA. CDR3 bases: TGTGCCAGCAGCTTATATGGGGCTGGAGATACGCAGTATTTT. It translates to CASSLYGAGDTQYF.